Listed below are T cell receptor beta chains from one sample, sequenced in a study of blood T cell repertoires in COVID-19. Here immunoSEQ multiplex PCR was the method, and the copy in TCRdb shows in-frame clones only, minus some. The table shows about 200,000 clones, with about 80% occurring only once. Sequenced: peripheral blood. Source of these receptors: a human donor with acute or convalescent COVID-19. The donor label of this sample is uncertain. Both conserved end residues are part of each CDR3. D genes are given only for firm matches. Clone size appears in some rows only: once, few, many, or a class for an expanded clone.

cdr3_length | j_call | v_call | clone_size | d_call | cdr3_aa | cdr3_nt
14 | TRBJ1-1 | TRBV6-5 | - | - | CASSSRDKGTEAFF | TGTGCCAGCAGTTCCCGGGACAAAGGCACTGAAGCTTTCTTT
13 | TRBJ1-1 | TRBV6-5 | - | TRBD1 | CASTDRENTEAFF | TGTGCCAGCACAGACAGGGAGAACACTGAAGCTTTCTTT
15 | TRBJ2-1 | TRBV27 | - | TRBD1 | CASSWDRGPAREQFF | TGTGCCAGCAGTTGGGACAGGGGGCCGGCTAGAGAGCAGTTCTTC
14 | TRBJ2-7 | TRBV28 | - | TRBD2 | CASSRFGTSYEQYF | TGTGCCAGCAGCCGGTTTGGGACTAGTTACGAGCAGTACTTC
16 | TRBJ2-2 | TRBV5-1 | - | TRBD1 | CASSLRQGARTGELFF | TGCGCCAGCAGCCTTAGACAGGGGGCGCGGACCGGGGAGCTGTTTTTT
13 | TRBJ1-3 | TRBV30 | - | - | CAWVLSGANTIYF | TGTGCCTGGGTTCTCTCGGGAGCCAACACCATATATTTT
14 | TRBJ1-2 | TRBV3-1/TRBV3-2 | - | - | CASSPRAGAGGYTF | TGTGCCAGCAGCCCCCGGGCGGGGGCTGGGGGCTACACCTTC
12 | TRBJ2-7 | TRBV2 | few | - | CASSLQAYEQYF | TGTGCCAGCAGCCTCCAGGCCTACGAGCAGTACTTC
13 | TRBJ1-5 | TRBV6-5 | - | - | CASSHTENQPQHF | TGTGCCAGCAGTCATACAGAGAATCAGCCCCAGCATTTT
14 | TRBJ1-5 | TRBV18 | - | - | CASSPQTGNQPQHF | TGTGCCAGCTCACCACAGACAGGAAATCAGCCCCAGCATTTT
15 | TRBJ2-7 | TRBV15 | - | TRBD2 | CATSRAGGVDYEQYF | TGTGCCACCAGCAGAGCGGGGGGAGTGGACTACGAGCAGTACTTC
13 | TRBJ2-7 | TRBV27 | - | - | CASSLSNSYEQYF | TGTGCCAGCAGTTTATCGAACAGCTACGAGCAGTACTTC
17 | TRBJ2-1 | TRBV7-6 | - | TRBD2 | CASSLAPASGSYNEQFF | TGTGCCAGCAGCTTAGCGCCGGCTAGCGGGAGTTACAATGAGCAGTTCTTC
15 | TRBJ2-7 | TRBV6-5 | - | - | CASSYSSGLTYEQYF | TGTGCCAGCAGTTACTCATCCGGACTCACCTACGAGCAGTACTTC
14 | TRBJ1-2 | TRBV27 | once | TRBD1 | CASSRIGTGAGYTF | TGTGCCAGCAGTAGAATAGGGACAGGGGCTGGCTACACCTTC
14 | TRBJ1-2 | TRBV28 | - | - | CASRDTGLYYGYTF | TGTGCCAGCAGGGATACAGGGCTTTACTATGGCTACACCTTC
16 | TRBJ2-6 | TRBV10-3 | - | - | CAISAKEGTGANVLTF | TGTGCCATCAGTGCGAAAGAGGGCACTGGGGCCAACGTCCTGACTTTC
15 | TRBJ1-4 | TRBV6-5 | - | TRBD1 | CASSQVTGAYEKLFF | TGTGCCAGCAGTCAGGTTACAGGGGCGTATGAAAAACTGTTTTTT
13 | TRBJ1-1 | TRBV2 | - | - | CASEAGANTEAFF | TGTGCCAGCGAGGCAGGGGCGAACACTGAAGCTTTCTTT
15 | TRBJ2-1 | TRBV2 | - | TRBD2 | CASSVFSGHYNEQFF | TGTGCCAGCAGTGTATTTAGCGGGCACTACAATGAGCAGTTCTTC
17 | TRBJ2-1 | TRBV7-9 | once | TRBD1 | CASSLYSRGRVLYEQFF | TGTGCCAGCAGCTTATATTCAAGGGGGCGGGTCCTCTATGAGCAGTTCTTC
15 | TRBJ2-3 | TRBV7-8 | - | TRBD1 | CASSAPGQGTDTQYF | TGTGCCAGCAGCGCTCCGGGACAGGGGACCGATACGCAGTATTTT
15 | TRBJ1-4 | TRBV27 | - | TRBD1 | CASTGTGLSNEKLFF | TGTGCCAGCACCGGGACAGGGTTGAGTAATGAAAAACTGTTTTTT
12 | TRBJ2-2 | TRBV18 | many | - | CASSPGGGELFF | TGTGCCAGCTCACCCGGGGGCGGGGAGCTGTTTTTT
15 | TRBJ2-3 | TRBV7-9 | - | - | CASSFRQARTDTQYF | TGTGCCAGCAGCTTTCGACAGGCCCGCACAGATACGCAGTATTTT
15 | TRBJ2-1 | TRBV10-3 | - | - | CAISGSTSSYNEQFF | TGTGCCATCAGTGGCTCGACTAGCTCCTACAATGAGCAGTTCTTC
13 | TRBJ1-5 | TRBV6-6 | - | - | CASGGPSNQPQHF | TGTGCCAGCGGGGGCCCTAGCAATCAGCCCCAGCATTTT
16 | TRBJ2-1 | TRBV11-2 | - | - | CASTNPLLSSYNEQFF | TGTGCCAGCACCAATCCGTTGCTTAGCTCCTACAATGAGCAGTTCTTC
15 | TRBJ1-5 | TRBV6-5 | - | - | CASQRGGYSNQPQHF | TGTGCCAGCCAACGGGGGGGGTATAGCAATCAGCCCCAGCATTTT
13 | TRBJ2-7 | TRBV30 | few | TRBD2 | CAWGGLAGGPQYF | TGTGCCTGGGGGGGACTAGCGGGAGGGCCGCAGTACTTC
15 | TRBJ1-5 | TRBV7-2 | - | TRBD1 | CASSLSATGGQPQHF | TGTGCCAGCAGCTTGTCGGCGACAGGGGGACAGCCCCAGCATTTT
14 | TRBJ2-1 | TRBV5-1 | - | TRBD2 | CASSTTAGANEQFF | TGCGCCAGCAGCACCACCGCGGGAGCCAATGAGCAGTTCTTC
16 | TRBJ1-6 | TRBV4-2 | - | - | CASSQDRTGYNSPLHF | TGTGCCAGCAGCCAAGATAGAACAGGATATAATTCACCCCTCCACTTT
15 | TRBJ2-7 | TRBV27 | - | - | CASSPVQGINYEQYF | TGTGCCAGCAGTCCCGTGCAGGGAATCAACTACGAGCAGTACTTC
14 | TRBJ1-2 | TRBV7-9 | once | TRBD1 | CASSLQGEMYGYTF | TGTGCCAGCAGCTTACAGGGGGAAATGTACGGCTACACCTTC
15 | TRBJ1-5 | TRBV23-1 | - | - | CASSQSNRPNQPQHF | TGCGCCAGCAGTCAATCGAACAGGCCCAATCAGCCCCAGCATTTT
13 | TRBJ2-7 | TRBV2 | once | TRBD1 | CASRETGPGEQYF | TGTGCCAGCAGGGAGACAGGGCCGGGCGAGCAGTACTTC
15 | TRBJ2-1 | TRBV21-1 | - | - | CASSSLRSPYNEQFF | TGTGCCAGCAGCTCACTCCGTAGCCCCTACAATGAGCAGTTCTTC
17 | TRBJ2-2 | TRBV18 | - | - | CASSGIRQASNTGELFF | TGTGCCAGCTCCGGGATAAGGCAGGCTTCGAACACCGGGGAGCTGTTTTTT
13 | TRBJ1-2 | TRBV5-1 | - | TRBD1 | CASSGQGGYGYTF | TGCGCCAGCAGCGGACAGGGAGGCTATGGCTACACCTTC
12 | TRBJ2-1 | TRBV19 | - | - | CASSIADNEQFF | TGTGCCAGTAGTATAGCAGACAATGAGCAGTTCTTC
19 | TRBJ1-3 | TRBV28 | - | TRBD1 | CASSFRDRGFRGSGNTIYF | TGTGCCAGCAGTTTCCGGGACAGGGGATTCCGGGGCTCTGGAAACACCATATATTTT
15 | TRBJ2-2 | TRBV7-3 | - | - | CASSPDRAGTGELFF | TGTGCCAGCAGCCCCGACAGAGCAGGCACCGGGGAGCTGTTTTTT
15 | TRBJ2-7 | TRBV27 | few | TRBD1 | CASSFGGQGTYEQYF | TGTGCCAGCAGTTTTGGTGGACAGGGGACCTACGAGCAGTACTTC
14 | TRBJ2-3 | TRBV5-1 | - | - | CASSLGIAADTQYF | TGCGCCAGCAGCTTGGGGATAGCGGCAGATACGCAGTATTTT
15 | TRBJ2-7 | TRBV2 | - | TRBD2 | CASSRGLAGPYEQYF | TGTGCCAGCTCTAGAGGACTAGCGGGACCCTACGAGCAGTACTTC
14 | TRBJ1-1 | TRBV18 | - | - | CASSPRQIRGEAFF | TGTGCCAGCTCACCGCGACAGATTAGGGGTGAAGCTTTCTTT
13 | TRBJ2-5 | TRBV5-1 | - | - | CASSLGVQETQYF | TGCGCCAGCAGCCTAGGGGTCCAAGAGACCCAGTACTTC
14 | TRBJ1-5 | TRBV19 | - | - | CATRAILAAQPQHF | TGTGCCACTCGGGCAATCCTAGCGGCTCAGCCCCAGCATTTT
16 | TRBJ2-1 | TRBV24-1 | - | TRBD2 | CATSDLWLAGEGEQFF | TGTGCCACCAGTGACCTCTGGCTAGCGGGAGAGGGCGAGCAGTTCTTC